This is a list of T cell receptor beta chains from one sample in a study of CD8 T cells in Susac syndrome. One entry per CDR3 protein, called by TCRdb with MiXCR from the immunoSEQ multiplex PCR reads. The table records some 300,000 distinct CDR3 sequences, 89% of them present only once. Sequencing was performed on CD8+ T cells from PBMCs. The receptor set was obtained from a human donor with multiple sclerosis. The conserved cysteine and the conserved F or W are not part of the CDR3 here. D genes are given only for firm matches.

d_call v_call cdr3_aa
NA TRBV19 ASREVGENEQF
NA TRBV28 ASSYPGLNTEAF
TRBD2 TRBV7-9 ASSHSGRDEQF
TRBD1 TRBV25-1 ATGQENEKLF
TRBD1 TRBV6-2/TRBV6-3 ASRGQSYEQY
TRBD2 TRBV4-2 ASSQDVGLGSYEQY
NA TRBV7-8 ASSLEPGETEAF
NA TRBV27 ASRSLGPSEQY
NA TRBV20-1 SARLETYNEQF
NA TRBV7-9 ASSIVQGLTKNIQY
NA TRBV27 ASSFIRFANTGELF
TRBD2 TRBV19 ASSMGSGGGNYNEQF
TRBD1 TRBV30 AWTTGGVAF
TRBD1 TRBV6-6 ASSPAPGTGHEQY
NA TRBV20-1 SARPGAGYNEQF
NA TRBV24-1 ATSDRDGTNRGVDEQF
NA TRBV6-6 ASSYVQGWTGELF
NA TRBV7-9 ASSLVGEHEQY
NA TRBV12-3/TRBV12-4 ASSLSSGDNQPQH
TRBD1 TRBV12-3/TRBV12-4 ASTLGPGTGYEQY
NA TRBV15 ATSRDGFEAF
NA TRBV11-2 ASSLLTVTEAF
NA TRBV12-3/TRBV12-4 ASSTRLGPSYNEQF
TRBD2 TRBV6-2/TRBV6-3 ASSQGLASETQY
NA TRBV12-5 ASGLTGNTGELF
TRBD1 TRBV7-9 ASSPTGADIQY
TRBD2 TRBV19 ASSFGGRDEQF
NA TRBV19 ASFEGTDYGYT
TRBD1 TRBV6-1 ASSRDRVGSYEQY
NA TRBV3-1 ASSPLQETQY
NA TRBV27 ASSFTTGAQETQY
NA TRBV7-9 ASSLVMGPYGYT
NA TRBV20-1 SAVGVGPSNQPQH
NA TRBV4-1 ASSQDGRTEQY
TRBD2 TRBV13 ASSPPRGGTDTQY
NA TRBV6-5 ASSYLSRSQETQY
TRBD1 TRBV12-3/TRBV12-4 ASSPGQGETDTQY
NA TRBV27 ASKVVGAGELF
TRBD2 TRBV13 ASSTLLAGGETQY
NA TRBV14 ASRTQGQYEQY
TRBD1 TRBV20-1 SAYKGQPQGVSTEAF